This TCR beta chain was obtained from a study of blood T cell repertoires in COVID-19 (dated by TCRdb to the early 2020s). About the study as a whole: Samples covering the acute and convalescent phases of COVID-19 were provided by collaborators in the United States, Italy and Spain. The prospective study material was composed of cDNA or gDNA derived from T cells, B-cell-depleted T cells, or PBMCs. The dataset comprised deeply sampled blood TCRbeta repertoires from subjects exposed to, actively infected with, or recovered from COVID-19. The repertoires were released in a freely available public database intended as a resource for research on the immune response to SARS-CoV-2. The samples were drawn from two sources: the first 160 participants of the ongoing ImmuneRACE study, and over 1,000 subjects contributed by 6 global collaborators. The sample metadata nearly always contained a de-identified subject ID, COVID-19 status, age in years and sex. Where available, HLA class I and class II types were taken from metadata supplied by the sample provider and were not determined by assay-based typing.

In the case of this clone: Its antigen is not yet known. The input lacks base qualities; no much larger clone sits a single base away.

Collaborating institutions collected whole blood in K2EDTA tubes following their own protocols. For TCRbeta analysis, collaborators shipped samples in one of three forms: frozen whole blood, isolated PBMCs, or DNA extracted from either of those sample types. TCRbeta CDR3 regions were amplified from genomic DNA using the immunoSEQ Assay, a bias-controlled multiplex PCR. The paper's processing steps were these. Within the assay, amplification of reference gene primers was used to estimate how many nucleated cells each sample contained. To quantify the absolute abundance of each unique TCRbeta CDR3 rearrangement, sequence reads were collapsed and filtered. For each sample, productive Simpson clonality was calculated by taking the square root of Simpson's diversity index across productive rearrangements. The immuneACCESS repertoire file appears here via TCRdb, limited to in-frame rearrangements. These files lack a portion of the clones; in checked studies, under half of the deficit traces to unresolved V genes, and the cause of the others is not known. V and J calls and clone size are as listed in that table; D and trimming were resolved from the DNA. This sample comprises some 210,000 clones, roughly four fifths of them detected only once. The ten largest clones capture 5.1% of the sample.

Study-wide findings and limitations: How much clinical and demographic metadata was included differed by source and by participant, and the metadata was provided uncurated.

The TCR comes from a woman between 65 and 79 years old with active or convalescent COVID-19. The sample taken for sequencing was peripheral blood.

The CDR3 protein sequence reads: CASSLGGGENGYTF. The bases read TGTGCCAGCAGTTTAGGTGGGGGGGAAAATGGCTACACCTTC. The chain was built from TRBV28 and TRBJ1-2; TRBD1 might be the D gene, on 5 matching bases. V is clipped by 2 bases and J by 6 bases, and the sequence between their germline boundaries is 13 bases long. According to the germline V gene, CDR1 reads MDHEN and CDR2 reads SYDVKM. Including the terminal cysteine and phenylalanine, the CDR3 comprises 14 residues. The DNA shown is the 42-base CDR3, in frame from base 1.